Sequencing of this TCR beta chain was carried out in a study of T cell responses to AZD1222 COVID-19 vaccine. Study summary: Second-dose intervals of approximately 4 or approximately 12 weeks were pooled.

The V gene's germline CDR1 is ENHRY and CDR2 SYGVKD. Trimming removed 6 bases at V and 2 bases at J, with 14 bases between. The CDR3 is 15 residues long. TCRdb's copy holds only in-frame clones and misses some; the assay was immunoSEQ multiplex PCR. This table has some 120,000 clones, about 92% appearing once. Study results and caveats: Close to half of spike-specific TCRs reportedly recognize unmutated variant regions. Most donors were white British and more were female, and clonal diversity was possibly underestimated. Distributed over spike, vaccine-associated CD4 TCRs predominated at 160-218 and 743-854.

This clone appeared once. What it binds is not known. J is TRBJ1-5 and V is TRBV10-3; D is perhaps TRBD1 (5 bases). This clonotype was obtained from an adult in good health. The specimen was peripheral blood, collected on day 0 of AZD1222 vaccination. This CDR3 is CAISSGSSGNQPQHF. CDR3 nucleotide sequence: TGTGCCATCAGCTCAGGGTCTTCGGGCAATCAGCCCCAGCATTTT.